This entry lists 19 T cell receptor beta chains sequenced from one sample in a study of neurological immune-mediated disorders. MiXCR, run by TCRdb on the 5' RACE reads, gives a single entry per CDR3 protein. Found here are more than 35,000 distinct CDR3 sequences, around 2.9% of them singletons; the top ten hold about 14%. Sequenced material: PBMCs. Receptors were obtained from a woman aged 50 to 65 with multiple sclerosis.

The table lists this clonotype with many counts. The rearrangement joins TRBV5-1 to TRBJ2-2, with D unclear. Trimming took 4 bases from V and 1 from J, leaving 5 bases between them. This CDR3 region has 13 residues. Germline loops: CDR1 SGHRS, CDR2 YFSETQ. The CDR3 is CASSTENTGELFF. In DNA, the CDR3 is TGCGCCAGCAGCACAGAGAACACCGGGGAGCTGTTTTTT.

In its sample, this clonotype was seen many times. The J gene is TRBJ1-2, the V gene TRBV12-3 or TRBV12-4; D remains ambiguous. The CDR3 sequence is 13 residues long. Trimming took off 3 bases at V and 6 bases at J, with 11 bases between the two ends. Written as DNA, the CDR3 is TGTGCCAGCAGTTTCGGGCGCCCCCATGGCTACACCTTC. Translating it yields CASSFGRPHGYTF.

This clonotype was seen repeatedly, ten times or more. This rearrangement joins TRBV6-5 to TRBJ2-1; D uncertain. The CDR3 covers 16 residues. The V and J ends lost 2 bases and 1 base respectively, with 12 bases between them. Per the germline V gene, CDR1 is MNHEY and CDR2 is SVGAGI. CDR3 region: CASSYSQVLSYNEQFF. The CDR3 nucleotides are TGTGCCAGCAGTTACAGCCAAGTGTTATCCTACAATGAGCAGTTCTTC.

This clonotype has a count of ten or more. The V call is TRBV5-1, the J call TRBJ2-5; D is uncertain. The V gene lost 5 bases and the J gene lost 5 bases, with 16 bases spanning the gap. The germline gives CDR1 SGHRS, CDR2 YFSETQ. This CDR3 is 14 amino acids long. The CDR3 loop reads CASRDIGFRETQYF. The CDR3 nucleotides read TGCGCCAGCAGGGATATCGGGTTTAGGGAGACCCAGTACTTC. The full variable domain, its missing parts supplied by reference TRBV5-1 and TRBJ2-5, is KAGVTQTPRYLIKTRGQQVTLSCSPISGHRSVSWYQQTPGQGLQFLFEYFSETQRNKGNFPGRFSGRQFSNSRSEMNVSTLELGDSALYLCASRDIGFRETQYFGPGTRLLVL.

This clonotype was counted at least ten times. This sequence joins TRBV20-1 and TRBJ2-2; the D is unclear. The V end lost 6 bases, the J end lost 1 base, and 18 bases lay between the germline ends. Germline V CDR1 and CDR2: DFQATT, SNEGSKA (reference sequence). The CDR3 is 16 residues long. The CDR3 nucleotides read TGCAGTGCCGCACCACCCCGGACGGGGAACACCGGGGAGCTGTTTTTT. Translated: CSAAPPRTGNTGELFF.

This clonotype was found many times. The chain employs TRBV10-3 and TRBJ1-2; TRBD1 matches at 8 bases. From germline, CDR1 is ENHRY and CDR2 SYGVKD. Germline trimming cut 3 bases from V and 6 bases from J; bases unmatched to any gene: 9. The CDR3 runs 15 residues. The CDR3 loop is CAISENPGTGNGYTF. CDR3 DNA sequence: TGTGCCATCAGTGAAAACCCCGGGACAGGAAATGGCTACACCTTC.

This clonotype was observed many times. The CDR3 is CSAKQPNQPQHF. DNA of the CDR3: TGCAGTGCTAAACAGCCCAATCAGCCCCAGCATTTT. This chain joins TRBV20-1 and TRBJ1-5; D is ambiguous. CDR1 and CDR2 (germline): DFQATT, SNEGSKA (reference sequence). The CDR3 is 12 residues long. Trimming shortened V by 4 bases and J by 3 bases, and 7 bases separated the two germline ends.

Concerning this clonotype: Given a much more abundant clone one base away, this may be a read error. J is TRBJ1-2 and V is TRBV4-1, with a weak D call TRBD1 (6 bases). The germline gives CDR1 MGHRA, CDR2 YSYEKL. The CDR3 loop spans 17 amino acids. V lost 1 base, J lost 6 bases, and 21 bases lay in between. The CDR3 DNA reads as TGCGCCAGCAGCCAAGTACTTTCGACGTCGGGGGCGAATGGCTACACCTTC. Protein sequence: CASSQVLSTSGANGYTF.

This clonotype was recorded at least ten times. The chain employs TRBV12-3 or TRBV12-4 and TRBJ1-2; D is ambiguous. The CDR3 is 13 residues long. Trimming removed 1 base at V and 1 base at J, with 4 bases between. CDR3: CASSLEVNYGYTF. The CDR3 nucleotides read TGTGCCAGCAGTTTAGAGGTTAACTATGGCTACACCTTC.

This clonotype was found many times. The J gene is TRBJ2-3, the V gene TRBV25-1; unclear D gene. V was clipped by 7 bases and J by 2 bases, with 13 bases between them. Germline V gene sequence: CDR1 MGHDK, CDR2 SYGVNS. The CDR3 loop spans 14 amino acids. CDR3 amino acids: CASTSPGHTDTQYF. For the CDR3, the DNA is TGTGCCAGCACTTCCCCGGGCCACACAGATACGCAGTATTTT.

This clonotype was recorded many times. The V gene is TRBV7-6, the J gene TRBJ1-3, with TRBD1 identical over 7 bases. CDR1 and CDR2 from the germline V gene are SGHVS and FNYEAQ. J gave up 0 bases and V 5 bases, and 7 bases lay outside the gene matches. This CDR3 spans 16 amino acids. The DNA for the CDR3 is TGTGCCAGCAGCCGAGGACAGGAGAGCTCTGGAAACACCATATATTTT. Protein sequence: CASSRGQESSGNTIYF.

This clonotype showed up many times. V and J are TRBV5-1 and TRBJ1-1; D is ambiguous. Trimming took 0 bases from V and 10 from J, leaving 13 bases between them. This CDR3 comprises 13 residues. The germline gives CDR1 SGHRS, CDR2 YFSETQ. The CDR3 bases are TGCGCCAGCAGCTTGGAAGACCCGTCGACAGCTTTCTTT. Residues: CASSLEDPSTAFF.

This clonotype was counted many times. The J gene is TRBJ2-1, the V gene TRBV10-3, with D perhaps matching TRBD2 (6 bases). V dropped 5 bases and J dropped 0 bases, with 14 bases sitting between them. Germline V gives CDR1 ENHRY, CDR2 SYGVKD. This CDR3 is built from 16 residues. The CDR3 DNA reads TGTGCCATCAGTCTGGGACTTGACCGCTCCTACAATGAGCAGTTCTTC. Translated: CAISLGLDRSYNEQFF.

This clonotype came up many times. The V call is TRBV20-1, the J call TRBJ1-5, with TRBD1 matching 9 bases. J lost 3 bases, V lost 0 bases, and 6 bases had no gene match. CDR3 length: 16 residues. The germline CDR1 and CDR2 sequences are DFQATT and SNEGSKA (reference sequence). The CDR3 DNA reads as TGCAGTGCTAGAGATCGGCGGACAGGGGTCAATCAGCCCCAGCATTTT. It encodes CSARDRRTGVNQPQHF.

This clonotype came up many times. The rearrangement links TRBV7-9 to TRBJ2-3; 8 bases agree with TRBD1. This CDR3 is built from 15 residues. The germline CDR1 and CDR2 sequences are SEHNR and FQNEAQ (reference sequence). Trimming at V came to 6 bases and at J to 3 bases, leaving 8 bases not matched to a gene. CDR3 protein: CASSYRGFRTDTQYF. CDR3 bases: TGTGCCAGCAGTTACAGGGGGTTTAGGACAGATACGCAGTATTTT.

The table lists this clonotype with many counts. J is TRBJ2-7 and V is TRBV9; D gene uncertain. Germline V gene lookup returns CDR1 SGDLS and CDR2 YYNGEE. V was pared by 0 bases and J by 6 bases, with 13 bases between. The CDR3 contains 14 residues. DNA of the CDR3: TGTGCCAGCAGCGTAGCAGCTAGGAGCTCCGAGCAGTACTTC. Amino acid sequence: CASSVAARSSEQYF.

This clonotype was seen repeatedly, ten times or more. CDR3 protein: CASSLQGAMLFF. The CDR3 nucleotides read TGCGCCAGCAGCTTGCAGGGGGCGATGCTGTTTTTT. The chain links TRBV5-1 to TRBJ2-2; 8 nucleotides agree with TRBD1. Germline V gene data show CDR1 as SGHRS and CDR2 as YFSETQ. The CDR3 has 12 residues. V was pared by 1 base and J by 13 bases, with 3 bases of the junction left unmatched. Full variable domain (missing parts from reference TRBV5-1 and TRBJ2-2): KAGVTQTPRYLIKTRGQQVTLSCSPISGHRSVSWYQQTPGQGLQFLFEYFSETQRNKGNFPGRFSGRQFSNSRSEMNVSTLELGDSALYLCASSLQGAMLFFGEGSRLTVL.

This clonotype was detected ten times or more. The chain links TRBV25-1 to TRBJ1-1, with D possibly being TRBD1 (6 bases). The CDR3 covers 16 residues. V was shortened by 3 bases and J by 0 bases, with 14 bases between the two germline ends. Germline loops: CDR1 MGHDK, CDR2 SYGVNS. In DNA form, the CDR3 reads TGTGCCAGCAGTGACCAATGGACAGATCTGAACACTGAAGCTTTCTTT. Translation gives CASSDQWTDLNTEAFF.

This clonotype was picked up many times. The chain combines TRBV20-1 with TRBJ2-1, with 9 bases identical to TRBD2. Germline V gene sequence: CDR1 DFQATT, CDR2 SNEGSKA (reference sequence). Trimming at V came to 6 bases and at J to 4 bases, leaving 10 bases not matched to a gene. This CDR3 region has 15 residues. CDR3 residues: CSAWGGGAAYNEQFF. CDR3 sequence (DNA): TGCAGTGCCTGGGGCGGGGGGGCAGCTTACAATGAGCAGTTCTTC.